A single sample is the source of the 25 T cell receptor beta chains below, sequenced in a study of T cells in Graves' hyperthyroidism and ophthalmopathy. Template material for amplifying TCR beta CDR3 regions consisted of RNA transcripts. In the first-round RT-PCR of the TCR CDR3, the HTBI primer set was used. From the multiplex PCR reads, TCRdb called clonotypes with MiXCR, one entry per CDR3 protein. Among about 260,000 distinct CDR3 sequences listed, 20% to 25% were seen once. The sample taken for sequencing was blood. Receptors originate from a man aged 30 to 39 with Graves' ophthalmopathy.

V and J are TRBV27 and TRBJ2-4, with 9 positions matching TRBD2. V shed 3 bases, J shed 2 bases, and the junction held 5 bases outside the gene matches. The CDR3 is 16 residues long. CDR1 and CDR2 from the germline V gene are MNHEY and SMNVEV (reference sequence). This CDR3 is CASSFGGRASKNIQYF. CDR3 coding DNA: TGTGCCAGCAGTTTCGGCGGGAGGGCTTCCAAAAACATTCAGTACTTC.

The chain couples TRBV28 to TRBJ1-1, with D possibly being TRBD1 (6 bases). This CDR3 region has 13 residues. CDR1 MDHEN and CDR2 SYDVKM come from the germline V gene. The V and J ends lost 6 bases and 5 bases respectively, with 13 bases between them. The CDR3 spells CASSPQGQTEAFF. The CDR3 bases are TGTGCCAGCAGCCCACAGGGCCAAACTGAAGCTTTCTTT.

This clonotype was counted between two and nine times. The V call is TRBV10-3, the J call TRBJ2-7; D unresolved. CDR3 length equals 14 residues. Germline V gene sequence: CDR1 ENHRY, CDR2 SYGVKD. Trimming left V 5 bases short and J 5 bases short, with 16 bases between. CDR3 sequence reads: CAISTKGQYHEQYF. DNA of the CDR3: TGTGCCATCAGTACTAAAGGGCAGTACCACGAGCAGTACTTC.

For this clonotype: At one boundary the junction diverges from the germline segment, which might be a read error. CDR3: CASSQESRGVVYGYTF. The CDR3 nucleotides are TGCGCCAGCAGCCAAGAATCGCGGGGGGTAGTGTATGGCTACACCTTC. The chain carries TRBV11-1 and TRBJ1-2, with a weak D call TRBD1 (5 bases). The CDR3 is 16 amino acids. Germline CDR1 SGHAT, CDR2 FQDESV (reference sequence).

This clonotype was recorded only once. Its ends do not fully match the called genes, so a read error is possible. The rearrangement joins TRBV5-5 to TRBJ2-2; D remains ambiguous. The CDR3 has 15 amino acids. CDR1 and CDR2 from the germline V gene are SGHKS and YYEKEE (reference sequence). CDR3 region: CASSFGATNTGELFF. Written as DNA, the CDR3 is TGCGCCAGCAGCTTTGGAGCGACGAACACCGGGGAGCTGTTTTTT.

On this clonotype itself: A read error is possible here, since a much larger clone lies one base away. The gene calls are TRBV7-3 and TRBJ2-1; 16 positions match TRBD2. The germline CDR1 and CDR2 sequences are SGHTA and FQGTGA. The CDR3 runs 21 residues. V lost 1 base to trimming and J lost 4 bases; unmatched junction nucleotides: 13. The CDR3 is CASSLKEWGTSGRAGYNEQFF. CDR3 bases: TGTGCCAGCAGCTTAAAGGAGTGGGGGACTAGCGGGAGGGCCGGGTACAATGAGCAGTTCTTC.

This clonotype was counted many times. The chain is built from TRBV2 and TRBJ1-4, with TRBD1 matching over 9 bases. The germline gives CDR1 SNHLY, CDR2 FYNNEI. CDR3 length equals 15 residues. Trimming took 7 bases from V and 10 from J; bases not matched to a gene: 13. The CDR3 DNA is TGTGCCAGCAATCTCGTAGGGGGACAGGGCGGAAAACTGTTTTTT. It yields the protein CASNLVGGQGGKLFF.

This clonotype was counted between two and nine times. The chain is built from TRBV7-8 and TRBJ2-5, with 9 bases aligning to TRBD1. The V gene's germline CDR1 is SGHVS and CDR2 FQNEAQ. With V trimmed by 4 bases and J by 5 bases, 11 bases remained unmatched. This CDR3 contains 16 residues. CDR3: CASSSDRGVPRETQYF. CDR3 coding DNA: TGTGCCAGCAGCTCGGACAGGGGTGTCCCTAGGGAGACCCAGTACTTC.

The V and J genes are TRBV7-3 and TRBJ1-1; possible D gene TRBD1, 5 bases. The germline V and J ends were trimmed by 2 bases and 3 bases, with 10 bases remaining between them. The CDR3 totals 14 residues. The germline gives CDR1 SGHTA, CDR2 FQGTGA. As DNA, the CDR3 is TGTGCCAGCAGCTTACAGGGTGGAGACACTGAAGCTTTCTTT. Its translation is CASSLQGGDTEAFF. The variable domain in full, completed from reference TRBV7-3 and TRBJ1-1, reads GAGVSQTPSNKVTEKGKYVELRCDPISGHTALYWYRQSLGQGPEFLIYFQGTGAADDSGLPNDRFFAVRPEGSVSTLKIQRTERGDSAVYLCASSLQGGDTEAFFGQGTRLTVV.

This clonotype was detected only a few times. The chain recombines TRBV5-1 with TRBJ2-7; 7 positions match TRBD1. CDR3 size: 14 residues. The germline V gene has CDR1 SGHRS and CDR2 YFSETQ. V gave up 0 bases and J gave up 6 bases; unmatched junction bases: 6. In DNA, the CDR3 is TGCGCCAGCAGCTTGGCCCCAGGGGGATTCGAGCAGTACTTC. It codes for CASSLAPGGFEQYF. The full variable domain, in which reference TRBV5-1 and TRBJ2-7 provide the parts outside the CDR3, is KAGVTQTPRYLIKTRGQQVTLSCSPISGHRSVSWYQQTPGQGLQFLFEYFSETQRNKGNFPGRFSGRQFSNSRSEMNVSTLELGDSALYLCASSLAPGGFEQYFGPGTRLTVT.

The chain carries TRBV30 and TRBJ2-7; the match to TRBD1 covers 7 bases. The CDR3 has 13 residues. Trimming removed 4 bases from V and 0 bases from J; junction bases left unmatched: 3. In germline, CDR1 is GTSNPN, CDR2 SVGIG (reference sequence). In nucleotides, the CDR3 is TGTGCCTGGAAACCAGGGGGCTCCTACGAGCAGTACTTC. Its translation is CAWKPGGSYEQYF.

About this clonotype: A clone one base away is much larger, so this may be a read error. This chain links TRBV11-2 with TRBJ1-2, with a weak D call TRBD1 (6 bases). The CDR3 extends over 16 amino acids. Germline V gives CDR1 SGHAT, CDR2 FQNNGV. CDR3 loop: CASGLVPDMDSYGYTF. The CDR3 DNA reads TGTGCCAGCGGCTTAGTTCCTGATATGGACAGCTATGGCTACACCTTC.

This clonotype came up many times. The V gene is TRBV7-3, the J gene TRBJ2-1; D remains ambiguous. The ends were cut back, 5 bases at V and 4 bases at J, with 9 bases in the middle. CDR3 length: 13 residues. Germline assignment: CDR1 SGHTA and CDR2 FQGTGA. CDR3 sequence (DNA): TGTGCCAGCAGCCCATATCAGTACAATGAGCAGTTCTTC. Translated: CASSPYQYNEQFF.

This clonotype occurred a few times. The J gene is TRBJ2-2, the V gene TRBV12-3 or TRBV12-4, with a possible D match to TRBD2 (5 bases). The CDR3 sequence is 14 residues long. Trimming removed 9 bases at V and 5 bases at J, with 16 bases between. CDR3 bases: TGTGCCAGTCGAGGGCGAGGGTGGACCGGGGAGCTGTTTTTT. Its translation: CASRGRGWTGELFF.

This clonotype was detected a few times. V usage is TRBV14 and J usage is TRBJ2-7; a possible D gene is TRBD2 (6 bases). The CDR3 has 15 amino acids. Germline V gene lookup returns CDR1 SGHDN and CDR2 FVKESK. Trimming took 7 bases from V and 2 from J, leaving 18 bases between them. The CDR3 region is CASILGGTVTYEQYF. The CDR3 DNA reads as TGTGCCAGCATCCTTGGGGGGACTGTTACCTACGAGCAGTACTTC.

The V call is TRBV3-1, the J call TRBJ2-3; 8 bases align to TRBD2. The CDR3 spans 15 residues. After removal of 1 base from V and 2 bases from J, the junction contained 2 bases not matched to a gene. Germline V gene data show CDR1 as LGHDT and CDR2 as YNNKEL (reference sequence). The CDR3 DNA reads TGTGCCAGCAGCCAAGTAGCGGGACCCACAGATACGCAGTATTTT. Encoded protein: CASSQVAGPTDTQYF.

This clonotype showed up just a few times. The chain joins TRBV28 to TRBJ2-7; the D is unclear. Germline values: CDR1 MDHEN, CDR2 SYDVKM. This CDR3 comprises 12 residues. Trimming removed 4 bases at V and 3 bases at J, with 7 bases between. In DNA, the CDR3 is TGTGCCAGCAGTTCGGCCGGCTACGAGCAGTACTTC. It is translated as CASSSAGYEQYF.

Many counts were recorded for this clonotype. The chain carries TRBV11-2 and TRBJ2-2, with D perhaps matching TRBD1 or TRBD2 (5 bases each). The CDR3 runs to 13 residues. Germline V gene data show CDR1 as SGHAT and CDR2 as FQNNGV. V was cut by 8 bases and J by 4 bases, with 11 bases left in between. The chain's CDR3 is CASSGTFTGELFF. In nucleotides, the CDR3 is TGTGCCAGCTCAGGGACCTTCACCGGGGAGCTGTTTTTT.

The V call is TRBV20-1, the J call TRBJ1-1, with a tentative D call TRBD1 (6 bases). Trimming pared 0 bases from V and 1 base from J, leaving 9 bases between. The CDR3 is 14 residues long. Germline V gene sequence: CDR1 DFQATT, CDR2 SNEGSKA (reference sequence). The CDR3 loop reads CSARDPTGNTEAFF. For the CDR3, the DNA is TGCAGTGCTAGAGATCCGACAGGGAACACTGAAGCTTTCTTT.

This clonotype was picked up a small number of times. The J gene is TRBJ2-1, the V gene TRBV7-9; D call uncertain. CDR1 is SEHNR and CDR2 is FQNEAQ in the germline V gene (reference sequence). Trimming left V 1 base short and J 5 bases short, with 6 bases between. The CDR3 spans 13 residues. In DNA form, the CDR3 reads TGTGCCAGCAGCTTAGTACCCAACAATGAGCAGTTCTTC. Its protein is CASSLVPNNEQFF.

The chain joins TRBV14 to TRBJ2-7, with 10 bases aligning to TRBD1. CDR1 is SGHDN, CDR2 FVKESK, per germline. The CDR3 totals 14 residues. V lost 2 bases, J lost 9 bases, and 7 bases stayed unmatched. Here the CDR3 reads CASSQPGQGSGQYF. The CDR3 region has the DNA TGTGCCAGCAGCCAACCGGGACAGGGGTCGGGGCAGTACTTC.

This clonotype was observed at least ten times. This rearrangement joins TRBV28 to TRBJ2-7; 7 bases align to TRBD1. Germline V gene data show CDR1 as MDHEN and CDR2 as SYDVKM. The trim removed 4 bases at V and 7 bases at J, leaving 13 bases unmatched. The CDR3 loop spans 15 amino acids. CDR3 sequence (DNA): TGTGCCAGCAGTTCATCCCCCGGGACAGTAGGTGAGCAGTACTTC. It yields the protein CASSSSPGTVGEQYF.

This clonotype was detected only a few times. CDR3 bases: TGTGCCAGCAGCTTAACGGACGGTAATGAGCAGTTCTTC. Protein product: CASSLTDGNEQFF. J is TRBJ2-1 and V is TRBV5-5; D is undetermined. The CDR3 has 13 amino acids. V lost 2 bases to trimming and J lost 7 bases, with 10 bases between them. Per the germline V gene, CDR1 is SGHKS and CDR2 is YYEKEE (reference sequence).

The rearrangement links TRBV19 to TRBJ2-1; 9 bases fit TRBD2. Germline values: CDR1 LNHDA, CDR2 SQIVND (reference sequence). V shed 5 bases, J shed 10 bases, and the junction held 12 bases outside the gene matches. The length of the CDR3 is 15 residues. The CDR3 protein is CASSPIAGAGGEQFF. DNA of the CDR3: TGTGCCAGTAGTCCAATAGCGGGAGCAGGGGGAGAGCAGTTCTTC.

This chain joins TRBV29-1 and TRBJ2-3; the D gene is possibly TRBD1 (6 bases). V lost 6 bases and J 1 base, leaving 14 bases between the germline ends. Germline V CDR1 and CDR2: SQVTM, ANQGSEA. CDR3 size: 14 residues. The DNA for the CDR3 is TGCAGCGTCAAGGACAGCCGACGCACAGATACGCAGTATTTT. This encodes CSVKDSRRTDTQYF.